This T cell receptor (beta chain) originates from a study of beta chain features in type 1 diabetes. Every isolated RNA sample was fully reverse transcribed, so sequencing captured expressed TCRB transcripts. Sequenced naive, central memory and regulatory T cell samples produced an average of around 3.9 million reads. The repertoire was sequenced with immunoSEQ multiplex PCR; TCRdb's copy has only in-frame clones and lacks some. Of some 360,000 clones in the sample, around 19% are singletons; the top ten hold 0.035% to 0.05%. Germline CDR1 and CDR2: SGHTA and FQGNSA. Unmatched junction bases numbered 11, after V lost 6 bases and J lost 9 bases. The CDR3 spans 15 residues.

The rearrangement joins TRBV7-2 to TRBJ2-1; 10 bases agree with TRBD2. Sequencing was performed on naive CD4+ T cells from blood. This clonotype was sampled from a woman in her late teens or twenties in good health. CDR3 bases: TGTGCCAGCAGGACCCTTAGCGGGAGGCCTCGTGAGCAGTTCTTC. Encoded protein: CASRTLSGRPREQFF.